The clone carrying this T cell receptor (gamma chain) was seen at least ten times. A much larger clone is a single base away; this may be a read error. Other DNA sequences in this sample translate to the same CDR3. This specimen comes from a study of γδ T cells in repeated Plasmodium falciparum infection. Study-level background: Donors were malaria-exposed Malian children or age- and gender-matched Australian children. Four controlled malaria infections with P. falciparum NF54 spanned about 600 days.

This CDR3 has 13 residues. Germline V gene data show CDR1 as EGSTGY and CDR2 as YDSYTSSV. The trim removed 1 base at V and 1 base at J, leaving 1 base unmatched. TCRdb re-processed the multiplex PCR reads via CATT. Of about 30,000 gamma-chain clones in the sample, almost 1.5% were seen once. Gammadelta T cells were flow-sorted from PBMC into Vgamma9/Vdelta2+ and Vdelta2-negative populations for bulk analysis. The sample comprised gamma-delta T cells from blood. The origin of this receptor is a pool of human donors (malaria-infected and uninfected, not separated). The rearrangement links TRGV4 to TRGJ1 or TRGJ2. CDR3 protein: CATWDGNYYKKLF. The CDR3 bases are TGTGCCACCTGGGATGGCAATTATTATAAGAAACTCTTT.